This T cell receptor beta chain was documented in a study of OX40 agonist ivuxolimab in advanced cancers. Background on the study: Ivuxolimab, an antibody acting as an agonist of OX40 (CD134), was used to treat patients. Findings and caveats of the study: It was not determined which antigens were specifically recognized by the peripheral T cells that had undergone clonal expansion. Expanded clones tended on average to be more numerous among CD8+ T cells than CD4+.

Sequenced by immunoSEQ multiplex PCR; TCRdb stores in-frame clones only, minus some. The sample has 65,000 to 80,000 clones, roughly 80% seen once. Regarding this clone: Its antigen is unknown.

This CDR3 comprises 13 residues. CDR1 is SGHDT, CDR2 YYEEEE, per germline. Trimming cost V 4 bases and J 7 bases, with 12 bases left between them. The chain has TRBV5-6 and TRBJ2-1, with TRBD2 as a possible D gene (6 bases). Here the sequenced sample was CD4+ or CD8+ T cells sorted from blood, taken in a trial of the OX40 agonist ivuxolimab. This receptor was taken from an adult with an advanced solid tumor such as melanoma, head and neck, liver or kidney cancer. This CDR3 reads CASSPRELNEQFF. The CDR3 bases are TGTGCCAGCAGCCCCCGGGAGCTAAATGAGCAGTTCTTC.